The 25 T cell receptor delta chains reported below all come from one sample, sequenced in a study of γδ T cells in repeated Plasmodium falciparum infection. Bulk repertoires came from Vgamma9/Vdelta2+ or Vdelta2-negative gammadelta T cells flow-sorted from PBMC. TCRdb reanalysed the multiplex PCR reads via CATT. The table has under 50,000 delta-chain clones, 1.6% seen once. Specimen: gamma-delta T cells from blood. The receptors originated from a pool of human donors (malaria-infected and uninfected, not separated).

This clone was seen a handful of times. The protein TCRdb lists belongs to a much larger clone and differs from this DNA's translation at residue 11, which points to a read error; the protein shown is made from the DNA. J is TRDJ1 and V is TRDV1; 12 nucleotides match TRDD3. Trimming at V came to 3 bases and at J to 0 bases, leaving 23 bases not matched to a gene. The CDR3 consists of 23 residues. Germline assignment: CDR1 TSWWSYY and CDR2 QGS. CDR3 coding DNA: TGTGCTCTTGGGGAGCCGGCTAAGAGCAGAACGAACTGGGGGATACCGTACACCGATAAACTCATCTTT. Its translation is CALGEPAKSRTNWGIPYTDKLIF.

This clone was detected a few times. Translating this DNA gives a protein that differs at residue 3 from the TCRdb one, which belongs to a much larger clone; a read error is likely, and the protein shown is this translation. The DNA of the CDR3 is TGTGCTCGTGGGGACCTACGGCCTTCCCGAACCTACTGGGGGTCTCCCCGCGTGAACACCGATAAACTCATCTTT. Its protein is CARGDLRPSRTYWGSPRVNTDKLIF. This rearrangement joins TRDV1 to TRDJ1; TRDD3 aligns across 8 bases. The germline gives CDR1 TSWWSYY, CDR2 QGS. The CDR3 contains 25 residues.

This clone occurred a few times. TCRdb's protein for this DNA is that of a much larger clone and differs from the translation at residue 3, likely a read error; the protein shown is the DNA translation. This chain uses TRDV1 with TRDJ1; D is possibly TRDD3 (6 bases). TCRdb lists no J gene, so it was determined here by aligning the DNA to germline. CDR1 is TSWWSYY, CDR2 QGS, per germline. The V gene lost 10 bases and the J gene lost 0 bases, with 21 bases spanning the gap. The CDR3 runs to 16 residues. CDR3 loop: CAPTLGDTPYTDKLIF. The CDR3 nucleotides are TGTGCTCCTACCCTCGGAGATACGCCTTACACCGATAAACTCATCTTT.

To note about this clone: The translation of this DNA and the TCRdb protein of a much larger clone differ at residue 13, probably owing to a read error; the protein shown here is translated from the DNA. This sample includes further DNA sequences coding for the same CDR3. The chain carries TRDV1 and TRDJ1, with D perhaps TRDD3 (6 bases). The V and J ends lost 2 bases and 5 bases respectively, with 21 bases between them. The CDR3 consists of 17 residues. Germline values: CDR1 TSWWSYY, CDR2 QGS. Written as DNA, the CDR3 is TGTGCTCTTGGGGAAGGAGTGGGTGATACGAATTCGGATAAACTCATCTTT. Amino acids: CALGEGVGDTNSDKLIF.

Comment on this clone: The protein recorded in TCRdb matches a much larger clone and deviates from this DNA's translation at residue 8, suggesting a read error; the protein here is obtained by translating the DNA. The V gene is TRDV1, the J gene TRDJ1; no reliable D call. No J gene is reported in TCRdb; it was inferred here by comparing the DNA with germline. Germline CDR1 reads TSWWSYY; CDR2 reads QGS. The CDR3 is 19 amino acids. The ends were cut back, 1 base at V and 2 bases at J, with 23 bases in the middle. The CDR3 reads CALGERPRSAHHVTDKLIF. Here the CDR3 DNA reads TGTGCTCTTGGGGAACGGCCTAGGTCGGCCCACCATGTAACCGATAAACTCATCTTT.

This clone was found a few times. This DNA's translation and the protein TCRdb lists, from a much larger clone, do not match at residue 10, likely due to a read error; the protein shown is translated from the DNA. The chain carries TRDV1 and TRDJ1; TRDD3 might be the D (6 bases). Assignment of the J gene here rests on matching the DNA to germline, because TCRdb gives none. Trimming cost V 2 bases and J 0 bases, with 13 bases left between them. Germline CDR1 TSWWSYY, CDR2 QGS. The length of the CDR3 is 16 residues. The CDR3 loop reads CALGEARLGNTDKLIF. The CDR3 DNA is TGTGCTCTTGGGGAAGCCCGGCTGGGGAACACCGATAAACTCATCTTT.

This clone showed up many times. A far more abundant clone sits one base away, making this likely a read error. The same CDR3 arises from other DNA sequences in this sample as well. This chain links TRDV1 with TRDJ1, with unresolved D. Germline lookup yields CDR1 TSWWSYY and CDR2 QGS. Trimming shortened V by 4 bases and J by 2 bases, and 20 bases separated the two germline ends. CDR3 length: 17 amino acids. The CDR3: CALGVGAGGFSTDKLIF. The CDR3 nucleotides read TGTGCTCTTGGGGTCGGGGCTGGTGGATTCTCTACCGATAAACTCATCTTT.

This clone was recorded many times. The mismatch at residue 12 between this DNA's translation and the TCRdb protein of a much larger clone likely reflects a read error; the protein shown is translated from the DNA. The chain employs TRDV2 and TRDJ1; 8 nucleotides match TRDD3. Here the J gene was assigned by germline matching of the DNA, as TCRdb has none. The CDR3 has 15 residues. Per germline, CDR1 GEAIGNYY and CDR2 EKD. CDR3 nucleotide sequence: TGTGCCTGTGACGTACTGGGGGTTTACACCGATAGACTCATCTTT. Translating gives CACDVLGVYTDRLIF.

A note on this clone: TCRdb's listed protein matches a much larger clone and diverges from this DNA's translation at residue 3, likely through a read error; the protein shown comes from the DNA. The chain joins TRDV1 to TRDJ1; 13 bases align to TRDD3. TCRdb records no J gene; here it was assigned by comparing the DNA to germline. V trimming: 10 bases; J trimming: 0 bases; junction bases outside the gene matches: 23. CDR1 and CDR2 from the germline V gene are TSWWSYY and QGS. The CDR3 sequence is 21 residues long. The CDR3 DNA follows: TGTGCTCCTGACCTACCTCCCGAGTACTGGGGGATACGGGGACACACCGATAAACTCATCTTT. It encodes CAPDLPPEYWGIRGHTDKLIF.

As regards this clone: TCRdb's listed protein matches a much larger clone and diverges from this DNA's translation at residue 5, likely through a read error; the protein shown comes from the DNA. The rearrangement uses TRDV3 and TRDJ1; 7 nucleotides match TRDD3. The CDR3 spans 13 residues. V gave up 5 bases and J gave up 4 bases; unmatched junction bases: 10. Germline CDR1 reads TVYSNPD; CDR2 reads GDNSRS (reference sequence). This CDR3 reads CAQRGWGDDKLIF. The CDR3 nucleotides read TGTGCCCAAAGGGGCTGGGGGGACGATAAACTCATCTTT.

The sample holds many counts of this clone. The amino acid sequence in TCRdb belongs to a much larger clone and departs from this DNA's translation at residue 4, likely a sequencing read error; the sequence shown is translated from the DNA. The chain joins TRDV1 to TRDJ1; D is unresolved. The J gene, left out of TCRdb, was set here by checking the DNA against germline. V shed 7 bases and J shed 0 bases, with 27 bases lying between them. In germline, CDR1 is TSWWSYY, CDR2 QGS. This CDR3 contains 19 residues. The CDR3 region is CALVDLSLFPSPYTDKLIF. The CDR3 bases are TGTGCTCTTGTGGATCTCTCGCTATTCCCATCCCCGTACACCGATAAACTCATCTTT.

This clone was detected only a few times. TCRdb has a much larger clone's protein, which differs at residue 14 from the translation of this DNA, likely because of a read error; what is shown is the protein translated from the DNA. The chain is built from TRAV38-2/DV8 and TRDJ1; TRDD3 aligns across 8 bases. Matching the DNA to germline supplied the J gene, which TCRdb does not give. In germline, CDR1 is TSESDYY, CDR2 QEAYKQQN. Germline trimming cut 6 bases from V and 4 bases from J; bases unmatched to any gene: 29. This CDR3 contains 21 residues. This CDR3 reads CAYTVKISRGDWGVRCDKLIF. CDR3 coding DNA: TGTGCTTATACTGTGAAGATTAGTCGCGGGGACTGGGGGGTACGATGCGATAAACTCATCTTT.

This clone is categorized as medium-sized (0.01 to 0.1%). V is TRDV1 and J is TRDJ1, with 7 bases matching TRDD3. Unmatched junction bases numbered 27, after V lost 1 base and J lost 1 base. CDR3 length equals 23 residues. Germline CDR1 TSWWSYY, CDR2 QGS. CDR3 residues: CALGEPGGGSRGLWGQSTDKLIF. The CDR3 coding sequence is TGTGCTCTTGGGGAACCTGGAGGTGGTTCCCGAGGACTCTGGGGGCAATCCACCGATAAACTCATCTTT.

This clone was recorded a few times. The protein recorded in TCRdb matches a much larger clone and deviates from this DNA's translation at residue 4, suggesting a read error; the protein here is obtained by translating the DNA. The chain has TRDV2 and TRDJ1, with 9 nucleotides matching TRDD3. TCRdb offers no J gene call, so here the DNA was matched to germline to obtain one. The germline CDR1 and CDR2 sequences are GEAIGNYY and EKD. The CDR3 has 17 amino acids. J lost 0 bases, V lost 5 bases, and 12 bases had no gene match. The CDR3 reads CACGRLGDTHDTDKLIF. CDR3 nucleotides: TGTGCCTGTGGGAGACTCGGGGATACGCATGACACCGATAAACTCATCTTT.

This clone was counted between two and nine times. The protein TCRdb gives is from a much larger clone and does not agree with this DNA's translation at residue 7, likely a read error; the protein shown here comes from the DNA. This sequence joins TRDV1 and TRDJ1; D gene uncertain. TCRdb records no J gene; here it was assigned by comparing the DNA to germline. Trimming left V 4 bases short and J 0 bases short, with 24 bases between. CDR1 and CDR2 (germline): TSWWSYY, QGS. This CDR3 has 19 residues. The CDR3 sequence: CALGVPNLRSNEYTDKLIF. The CDR3 DNA reads TGTGCTCTTGGGGTCCCGAATCTCCGATCAAATGAGTACACCGATAAACTCATCTTT.

Regarding this clone: Given a far larger clone just one base away, this is likely a sequencing read error. The same CDR3 is also encoded by other DNA sequences in this sample. J is TRDJ2 and V is TRDV1, with D possibly being TRDD3 (5 bases). CDR1 and CDR2 from the germline V gene are TSWWSYY and QGS. The CDR3 loop spans 19 amino acids. Written as DNA, the CDR3 is TGTGCTCTTGGGGAAGTGGCTATCGCGACTGGCGTTGGGGCAGCGCAACTCTTCTTT. Translated, it gives CALGEVAIATGVGAAQLFF.

In regard to this clone: Since a far larger clone is one base different, this is likely a read error. Other DNA sequences in this sample translate to the same CDR3. The V and J genes are TRDV1 and TRDJ1, with TRDD3 matching over 13 bases. The CDR3 consists of 19 residues. Germline V gives CDR1 TSWWSYY, CDR2 QGS. V lost 9 bases, J lost 1 base, and 17 bases stayed unmatched. The CDR3 here is CALNHKANWGIRPTDKLIF. DNA of the CDR3: TGTGCTCTCAACCACAAGGCAAACTGGGGGATACGGCCCACCGATAAACTCATCTTT.

This clone came up many times. A read error may account for a junction end that differs from germline. This CDR3 is also generated by other DNA sequences in the sample. The J gene is TRDJ1, the V gene TRDV1; 7 bases fit TRDD2. The CDR3 length is 20 residues. Germline CDR1 reads TSWWSYY; CDR2 reads QGS. In DNA, the CDR3 is TGTGCTATTGGGGAACTTTCCTACTCCACAAGGGACCCAAAGGCCGATAAACTCATCTTT. Its translation is CAIGELSYSTRDPKADKLIF.

This clone came up a few times. The mismatch at residue 18 between this DNA's translation and the TCRdb protein of a much larger clone likely reflects a read error; the protein shown is translated from the DNA. CDR3 bases: TGTGCTCTTGGGGAAACCTTTGGTTCCTACGAAGAGGCTGGGGGATACGCCAATAAACTCATCTTT. It specifies CALGETFGSYEEAGGYANKLIF. This chain joins TRDV1 and TRDJ1; 12 bases are shared with TRDD3. Germline CDR1 and CDR2: TSWWSYY and QGS. V shed 2 bases and J 6 bases; nucleotides not matched to a gene: 25. The CDR3 is 22 residues long.

This clone was detected many times. TCRdb assigns this DNA the protein of a much larger clone, which departs from its translation at residue 14; this likely reflects a read error, and the protein shown comes from translating the DNA. The gene calls are TRDV1 and TRDJ1, with a weak D call TRDD3 (7 bases). Germline CDR1 and CDR2: TSWWSYY and QGS. There are 21 residues in the CDR3. V shed 0 bases and J shed 4 bases, with 30 bases lying between them. Here the CDR3 reads CALGELGPTELLGNWCDKLIF. The CDR3 DNA follows: TGTGCTCTTGGGGAACTCGGTCCTACAGAGCTACTGGGGAATTGGTGCGATAAACTCATCTTT.

This clone occurred a few times. This is likely an artifact of a read error, given a far larger clone one base away. Other DNA variants within this sample encode the same CDR3. The rearrangement uses TRDV1 and TRDJ2; possibly TRDD3 for D (6 bases). TCRdb supplies no J gene; here it was assigned by aligning the nucleotide sequence to germline. Looked up from germline, CDR1 is TSWWSYY and CDR2 is QGS. This CDR3 spans 25 amino acids. Trimming removed 1 base at V and 0 bases at J, with 36 bases between. CDR3 DNA sequence: TGTGCTCTTGGGGAACCGGACCGGGGGGACGCCTTCAAACATTCGGCCTCCACTTTGACAGCACAACTCTTCTTT. Translating it yields CALGEPDRGDAFKHSASTLTAQLFF.

As concerns this clone: The protein TCRdb gives is from a much larger clone and does not agree with this DNA's translation at residue 13, likely a read error; the protein shown here comes from the DNA. The CDR3 region has the DNA TGTGCTCTTGGAGTTTTCCTACGAGGGATACGCAAGGACACCGATAAACTCATCTTT. It translates to CALGVFLRGIRKDTDKLIF. V is TRDV1 and J is TRDJ1, with D perhaps matching TRDD3 (8 bases). V was cut by 6 bases and J by 0 bases, with 26 bases left in between. There are 19 residues in the CDR3. CDR1 is TSWWSYY, CDR2 QGS, per germline.

Only a few counts were recorded for this clone. The protein that TCRdb holds for this DNA derives from a much larger clone and differs from the translated DNA at residue 14, which likely indicates a read error; the protein shown here is translated from the DNA. J is TRDJ1 and V is TRDV1; 11 bases are a match to TRDD3. Matching the DNA to germline supplied the J gene, which TCRdb does not give. V gave up 6 bases and J gave up 3 bases; unmatched junction bases: 18. The CDR3 spans 19 residues. Germline assignment: CDR1 TSWWSYY and CDR2 QGS. This chain's CDR3 is CALGPSHRGYWGIADKLIF. As DNA, the CDR3 is TGTGCTCTTGGCCCTTCTCACCGGGGGTACTGGGGGATAGCCGATAAACTCATCTTT.

In regard to this clone: A far larger clone is only one base removed, so a read error is likely. This specimen includes other DNA sequences encoding the same CDR3. The gene calls are TRDV2 and TRDJ1, with 10 bases aligning to TRDD3. No J gene is reported in TCRdb; it was inferred here by comparing the DNA with germline. Trimming at V came to 3 bases and at J to 4 bases, leaving 7 bases not matched to a gene. Germline V CDR1 and CDR2: GEAIGNYY, EKD. There are 15 residues in the CDR3. CDR3 DNA sequence: TGTGCCTGTGACCAAACGGGGGGATACGGCGATAAACTCATCTTT. This sequence encodes CACDQTGGYGDKLIF.

By share of the sample, this clone is medium-sized. This CDR3 is also generated by other DNA sequences in the sample. The rearrangement uses TRDV1 and TRDJ1; unclear D gene. CDR3 length: 13 amino acids. V was cut by 0 bases and J by 10 bases, with 12 bases left in between. Germline CDR1 and CDR2: TSWWSYY and QGS. The CDR3 DNA follows: TGTGCTCTTGGGGAACTATGGACCCCCCGACTCATCTTT. As protein: CALGELWTPRLIF.